These 14 T cell receptor beta chains were all obtained from the same sample, sequenced in a study of a mutant IDH1 vaccine in newly diagnosed glioma. Time point specified: week 35, safety follow-up. Every vaccine dose comprised 300 ug of mutant IDH1 20-mer peptide plus topical imiquimod. Their antigens remain unidentified. Assay: immunoSEQ multiplex PCR; the TCRdb copy retains only in-frame clones and omits some. The data show about 56,000 clones, with 80% to 90% seen just once and roughly 1.5% held by the top ten. Sample: PBMCs, taken from a glioma patient whose treatment included an IDH1 peptide vaccine. All receptors derive from a man between 40 and 49 years old with glioma.

The V and J genes are TRBV15 and TRBJ2-5, with 10 bases aligning to TRBD1. The germline gives CDR1 LNHNV, CDR2 YYDKDF (reference sequence). This CDR3 comprises 14 residues. Germline trimming cut 4 bases from V and 5 bases from J; bases unmatched to any gene: 4. The DNA of the CDR3 is TGTGCCACCAGCACCGGGACAGGGGCTGAGACCCAGTACTTC. Translated: CATSTGTGAETQYF.

The V call is TRBV15, the J call TRBJ1-1; D is uncertain. CDR3 size: 15 residues. CDR1 is LNHNV and CDR2 is YYDKDF in the germline V gene (reference sequence). V was cut by 0 bases and J by 4 bases, with 12 bases left in between. CDR3: CATSRDVRVGTEAFF. CDR3 nucleotides: TGTGCCACCAGCAGAGATGTTAGGGTGGGCACTGAAGCTTTCTTT.

The CDR3 protein is CASSLPGRGYEQYF. CDR3 DNA: TGTGCCAGCAGCTTACCGGGGCGGGGGTACGAGCAGTACTTC. This chain connects TRBV11-1 to TRBJ2-7; 7 nucleotides match TRBD2. CDR3 length equals 14 residues. Trimming removed 2 bases from V and 4 bases from J; junction bases left unmatched: 5. Germline V gene lookup returns CDR1 SGHAT and CDR2 FQDESV (reference sequence).

This clone is a singleton in its sample. V usage is TRBV5-1 and J usage is TRBJ2-3, with 7 bases fitting TRBD2. The germline gives CDR1 SGHRS, CDR2 YFSETQ. The V and J ends lost 0 bases and 3 bases, in that order; junction bases with no gene match: 7. This CDR3 contains 16 residues. CDR3 residues: CASSLGASGGTDTQYF. CDR3 DNA: TGCGCCAGCAGCTTGGGGGCTAGCGGAGGGACAGATACGCAGTATTTT.

The chain carries TRBV19 and TRBJ2-2; TRBD2 matches at 7 bases. V dropped 9 bases and J dropped 7; count of bases not matched to a gene: 11. This CDR3 is built from 14 residues. From germline, CDR1 is LNHDA and CDR2 SQIVND (reference sequence). CDR3 in amino acids: CASTPAGAGGELFF. In DNA, the CDR3 is TGTGCCAGCACGCCTGCGGGAGCGGGCGGGGAGCTGTTTTTT.

The chain employs TRBV7-3 and TRBJ2-5, with TRBD2 matching 13 bases. The CDR3 totals 16 residues. CDR1 SGHTA and CDR2 FQGTGA come from the germline V gene. The ends lost 4 bases at V and 4 bases at J; junction bases unmatched: 6. CDR3 coding DNA: TGTGCCAGCAGCTCCCAACTAGCGGGAGGGCGAGAGACCCAGTACTTC. Amino acids: CASSSQLAGGRETQYF.

V usage is TRBV5-1 and J usage is TRBJ2-3, with 7 bases that match TRBD1. Germline CDR1 is SGHRS and CDR2 is YFSETQ. The CDR3 is 14 amino acids. Germline trimming cut 5 bases from V and 5 bases from J; bases unmatched to any gene: 8. CDR3 bases: TGCGCCAGCAGGGGAACAGGGGTTGGAGATACGCAGTATTTT. Translation: CASRGTGVGDTQYF.

The chain couples TRBV5-6 to TRBJ2-3, with TRBD2 as a possible D gene (6 bases). Germline-derived CDR1 and CDR2 are SGHDT and YYEEEE. The length of the CDR3 is 16 residues. Trimming took 1 base from V and 4 from J, leaving 16 bases between them. The CDR3 region is CASSLRTGVASDTQYF. The CDR3 DNA reads TGTGCCAGCAGCTTGAGAACGGGAGTAGCGTCAGATACGCAGTATTTT.

The rearrangement joins TRBV29-1 to TRBJ2-7; no definite D call. The germline V gene encodes CDR1 SQVTM and CDR2 ANQGSEA. This CDR3 is built from 11 residues. Trimming cost V 7 bases and J 5 bases, with 12 bases left between them. CDR3 in amino acids: CSAHKGNEQYF. The CDR3 coding sequence is TGCAGCGCCCACAAGGGCAACGAGCAGTACTTC.

The chain is built from TRBV7-3 and TRBJ1-1; D remains ambiguous. This CDR3 has 13 residues. Trimming removed 3 bases at V and 5 bases at J, with 10 bases between. Germline values: CDR1 SGHTA, CDR2 FQGTGA. In DNA, the CDR3 is TGTGCCAGCAGCTTTTCGGGTTTTACTGAAGCTTTCTTT. Encoded protein: CASSFSGFTEAFF.

J is TRBJ2-3 and V is TRBV6-5; the D gene is possibly TRBD1 (6 bases). This CDR3 contains 14 residues. CDR1 is MNHEY, CDR2 SVGAGI, per germline. Trimming took off 6 bases at V and 0 bases at J, with 10 bases between the two ends. The CDR3 spells CASRPGHSTDTQYF. DNA of the CDR3: TGTGCCAGCAGACCGGGACACAGCACAGATACGCAGTATTTT.

The chain recombines TRBV5-6 with TRBJ2-7; D perhaps matches TRBD2 (6 bases). This CDR3 has 13 amino acids. CDR1 is SGHDT, CDR2 YYEEEE, per germline. Trimming took 4 bases from V and 6 from J, leaving 14 bases between them. CDR3 residues: CASSQDYGAEQYF. Written as DNA, the CDR3 is TGTGCCAGCAGCCAGGACTATGGTGCCGAGCAGTACTTC.

The chain is built from TRBV14 and TRBJ2-2, with TRBD1 matching 7 bases. The CDR3 extends over 15 amino acids. V trimming: 1 base; J trimming: 5 bases; junction bases outside the gene matches: 4. Germline CDR1 is SGHDN and CDR2 is FVKESK. CDR3: CASSQGQGRTGELFF. The DNA for the CDR3 is TGTGCCAGCAGCCAAGGACAGGGAAGGACCGGGGAGCTGTTTTTT.

The genes are TRBV20-1 and TRBJ2-7; D not certain. This CDR3 spans 11 amino acids. V lost 6 bases and J 7 bases, leaving 13 bases between the germline ends. Germline values: CDR1 DFQATT, CDR2 SNEGSKA (reference sequence). CDR3 region: CSAINSGEQYF. DNA for the CDR3: TGCAGTGCCATTAACTCCGGGGAGCAGTACTTC.